This T cell receptor beta chain is drawn from a study of blood T cell repertoires in COVID-19. Overall study context: Acute and convalescent COVID-19 specimens originated in the United States, Italy and Spain.

Assignments of participants to cohorts depended upon their own reported clinical history. CDR3 length: 16 amino acids. Germline trimming cut 0 bases from V and 7 bases from J; bases unmatched to any gene: 9. Germline-derived CDR1 and CDR2 are MNHNS and SASEGT. Using immunoSEQ multiplex PCR, the repertoire was profiled, and TCRdb retains in-frame clones only, with some absent. The profile shows about 180,000 clones, roughly 87% of them singletons. The TCR comes from a human donor with acute COVID-19. The donor label of this sample is uncertain. The V and J genes are TRBV6-1 and TRBJ1-5, with 7 bases matching TRBD1. The specimen was PBMCs or T cells enriched from blood (not recorded which). The CDR3 region has the DNA TGTGCCAGCAGTGAAGCGCGGGCTAGACAGGGCCAGCCCCAGCATTTT. This gives the protein CASSEARARQGQPQHF.